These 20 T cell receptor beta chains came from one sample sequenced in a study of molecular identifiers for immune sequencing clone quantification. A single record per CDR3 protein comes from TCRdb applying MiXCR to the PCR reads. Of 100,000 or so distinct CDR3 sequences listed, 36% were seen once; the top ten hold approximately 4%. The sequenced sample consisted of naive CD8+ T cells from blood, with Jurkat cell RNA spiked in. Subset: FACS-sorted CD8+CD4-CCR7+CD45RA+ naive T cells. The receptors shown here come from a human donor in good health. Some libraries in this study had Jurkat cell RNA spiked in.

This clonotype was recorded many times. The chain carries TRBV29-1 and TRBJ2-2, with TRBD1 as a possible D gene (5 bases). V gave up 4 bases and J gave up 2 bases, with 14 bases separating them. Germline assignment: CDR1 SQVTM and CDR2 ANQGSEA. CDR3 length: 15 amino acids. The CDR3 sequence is CSVVIGATNTGELFF. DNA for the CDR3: TGCAGCGTTGTCATAGGGGCCACCAACACCGGGGAGCTGTTTTTT.

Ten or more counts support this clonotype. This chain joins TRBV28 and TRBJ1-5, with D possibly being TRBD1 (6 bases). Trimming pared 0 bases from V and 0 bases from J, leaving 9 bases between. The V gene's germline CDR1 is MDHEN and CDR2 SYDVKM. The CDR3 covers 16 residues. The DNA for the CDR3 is TGTGCCAGCAGTTTATGGGCAGGGGTTAGCAATCAGCCCCAGCATTTT. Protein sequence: CASSLWAGVSNQPQHF.

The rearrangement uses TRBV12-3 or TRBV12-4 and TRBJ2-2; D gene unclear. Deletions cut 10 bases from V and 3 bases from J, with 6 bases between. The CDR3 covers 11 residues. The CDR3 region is CANRDTGELFF. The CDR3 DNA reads TGTGCCAACAGAGACACCGGGGAGCTGTTTTTT.

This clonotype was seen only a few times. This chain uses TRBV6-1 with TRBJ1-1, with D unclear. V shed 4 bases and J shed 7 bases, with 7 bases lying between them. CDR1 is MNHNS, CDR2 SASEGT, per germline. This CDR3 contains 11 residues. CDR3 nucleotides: TGTGCCAGCAGTGTTGGGGTTGAAGCTTTCTTT. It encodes CASSVGVEAFF.

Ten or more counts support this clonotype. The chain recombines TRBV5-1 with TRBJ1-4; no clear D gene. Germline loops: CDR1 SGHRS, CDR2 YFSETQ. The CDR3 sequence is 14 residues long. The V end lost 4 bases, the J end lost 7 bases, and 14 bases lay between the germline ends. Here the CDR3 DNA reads TGCGCCAGCAGCCCCTACCCGGACCGTGAAAAACTGTTTTTT. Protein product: CASSPYPDREKLFF.

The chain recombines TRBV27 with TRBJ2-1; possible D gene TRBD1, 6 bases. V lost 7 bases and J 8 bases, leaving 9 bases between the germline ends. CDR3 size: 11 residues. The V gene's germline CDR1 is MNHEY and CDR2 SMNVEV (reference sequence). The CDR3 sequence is CASKQGYEQFF. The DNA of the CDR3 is TGTGCCAGCAAACAGGGCTATGAGCAGTTCTTC.

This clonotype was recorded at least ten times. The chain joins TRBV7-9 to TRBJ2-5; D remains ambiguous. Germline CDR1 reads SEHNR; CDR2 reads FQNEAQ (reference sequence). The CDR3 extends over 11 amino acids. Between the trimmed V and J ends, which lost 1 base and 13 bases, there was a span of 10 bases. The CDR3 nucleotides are TGTGCCAGCAGCTTAGAGTCAGCCCCGTACTTC. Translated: CASSLESAPYF.

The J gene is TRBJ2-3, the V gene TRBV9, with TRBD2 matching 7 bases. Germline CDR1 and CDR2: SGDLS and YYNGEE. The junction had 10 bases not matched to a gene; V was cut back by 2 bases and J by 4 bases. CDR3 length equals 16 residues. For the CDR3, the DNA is TGTGCCAGCAGCGTCAGACTAGCTCAAGACCCAGATACGCAGTATTTT. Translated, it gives CASSVRLAQDPDTQYF.

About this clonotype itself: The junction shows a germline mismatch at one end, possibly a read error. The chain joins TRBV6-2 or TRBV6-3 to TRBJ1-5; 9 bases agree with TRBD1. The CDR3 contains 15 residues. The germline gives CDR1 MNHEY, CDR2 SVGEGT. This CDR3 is CACSRDRGGNQPQHF. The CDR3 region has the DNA TGTGCCTGCAGCCGAGACAGGGGGGGAAATCAGCCCCAGCATTTT.

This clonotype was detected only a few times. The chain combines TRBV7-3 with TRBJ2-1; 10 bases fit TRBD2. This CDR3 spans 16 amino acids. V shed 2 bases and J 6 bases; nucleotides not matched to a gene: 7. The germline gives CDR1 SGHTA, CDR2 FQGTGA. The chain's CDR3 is CASSLGTSDRPNEQFF. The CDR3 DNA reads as TGTGCCAGCAGCTTAGGGACTAGCGACCGTCCCAATGAGCAGTTCTTC.

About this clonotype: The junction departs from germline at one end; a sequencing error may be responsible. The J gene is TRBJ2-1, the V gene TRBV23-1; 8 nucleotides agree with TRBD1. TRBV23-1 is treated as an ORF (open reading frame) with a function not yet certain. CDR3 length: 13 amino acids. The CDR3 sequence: CASGQGSYNERFF. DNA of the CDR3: TGCGCCAGCGGACAGGGTTCCTACAATGAGCGGTTCTTC.

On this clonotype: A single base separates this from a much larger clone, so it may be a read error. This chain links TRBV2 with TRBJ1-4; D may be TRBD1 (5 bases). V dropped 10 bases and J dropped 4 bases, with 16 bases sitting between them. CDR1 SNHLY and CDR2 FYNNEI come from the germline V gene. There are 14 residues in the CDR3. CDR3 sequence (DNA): TGTGCCAACAGGTCCCGGGAGGGTAATGAAAAACTGTTTTTT. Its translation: CANRSREGNEKLFF.

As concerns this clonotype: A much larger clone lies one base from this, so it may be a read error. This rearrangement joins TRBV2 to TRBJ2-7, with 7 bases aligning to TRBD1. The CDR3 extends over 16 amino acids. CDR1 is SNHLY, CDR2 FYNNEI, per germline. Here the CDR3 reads CAGSAERQGFPYEQYF. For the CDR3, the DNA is TGTGCCGGCAGTGCTGAGCGACAGGGATTTCCCTACGAGCAGTACTTC.

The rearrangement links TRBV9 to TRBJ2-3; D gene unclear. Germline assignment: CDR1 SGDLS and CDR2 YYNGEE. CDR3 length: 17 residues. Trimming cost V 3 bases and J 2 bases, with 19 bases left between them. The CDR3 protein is CASSAPTGRAHTDTQYF. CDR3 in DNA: TGTGCCAGCAGCGCCCCGACTGGCCGGGCCCACACAGATACGCAGTATTTT.

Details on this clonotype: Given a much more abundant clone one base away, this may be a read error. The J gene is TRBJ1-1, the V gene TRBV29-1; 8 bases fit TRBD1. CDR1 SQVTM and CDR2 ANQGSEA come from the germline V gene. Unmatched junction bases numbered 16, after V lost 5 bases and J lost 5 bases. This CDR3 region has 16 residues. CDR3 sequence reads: CSVPPGTGGGGTEAFF. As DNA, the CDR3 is TGCAGCGTTCCCCCTGGGACAGGCGGTGGTGGGACTGAAGCTTTCTTT.

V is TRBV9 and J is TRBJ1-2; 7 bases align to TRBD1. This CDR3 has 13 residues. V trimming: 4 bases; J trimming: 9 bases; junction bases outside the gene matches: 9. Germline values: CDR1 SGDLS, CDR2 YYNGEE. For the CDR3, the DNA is TGTGCCAGCAGCCCCGACAGGGCGTTTAGCTACACCTTC. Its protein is CASSPDRAFSYTF.

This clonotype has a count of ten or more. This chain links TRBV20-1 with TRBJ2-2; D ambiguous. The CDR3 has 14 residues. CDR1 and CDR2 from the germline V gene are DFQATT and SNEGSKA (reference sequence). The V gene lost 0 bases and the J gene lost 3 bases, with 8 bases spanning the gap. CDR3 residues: CSARDHVDTGELFF. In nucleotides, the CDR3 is TGCAGTGCTAGAGATCATGTGGACACCGGGGAGCTGTTTTTT.

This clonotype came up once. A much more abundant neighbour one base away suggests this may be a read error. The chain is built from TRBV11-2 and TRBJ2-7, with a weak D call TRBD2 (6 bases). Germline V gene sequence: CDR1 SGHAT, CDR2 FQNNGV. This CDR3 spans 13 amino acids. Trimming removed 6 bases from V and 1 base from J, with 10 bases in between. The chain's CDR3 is CASRTRGSYEQYF. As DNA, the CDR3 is TGTGCCAGCAGGACCCGGGGGTCCTACGAGCAGTACTTC.

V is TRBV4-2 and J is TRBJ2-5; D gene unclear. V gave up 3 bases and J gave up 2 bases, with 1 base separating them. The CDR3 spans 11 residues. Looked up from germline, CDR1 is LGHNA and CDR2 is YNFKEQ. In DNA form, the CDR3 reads TGTGCCAGCAGCCAGCAAGAGACCCAGTACTTC. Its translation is CASSQQETQYF.

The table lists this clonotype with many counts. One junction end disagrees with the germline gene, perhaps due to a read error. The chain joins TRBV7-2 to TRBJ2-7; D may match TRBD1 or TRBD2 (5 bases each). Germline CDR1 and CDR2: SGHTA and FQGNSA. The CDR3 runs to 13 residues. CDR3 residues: CASSSLTDYGQYF. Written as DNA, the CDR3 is TGTGCCAGCAGCTCCCTGACAGACTACGGGCAGTACTTC.